One TCR beta chain is described in this entry. As yet, its antigen is unknown. V lost 0 bases and J 9 bases, leaving 16 bases between the germline ends. Germline assignment: CDR1 SGHRS and CDR2 YFSETQ. The CDR3 totals 15 residues. RNA extraction and reverse transcription yielded cDNA as sequencing template. The assay was immunoSEQ multiplex PCR, and TCRdb's table has in-frame clones only and misses some. Found here are roughly 150,000 clones, about 54% of them singletons; the top ten hold around 4.8%. The sorting of PBMCs gave CD4+ and CD8+ T cells. This entry is derived from a study of CD8+ T cells in alopecia areata. Study conclusions and caveats: Elevated clonality characterized lesional scalp relative to normal scalp, particularly in alopecia totalis/universalis. TCRs were shared less clearly across patients than in mice, possibly for HLA-related reasons. There were also resident alphabeta T cells of normal skin sequenced in scalp samples.

The receptor was isolated from a human donor in good health. The rearrangement joins TRBV5-1 to TRBJ2-1; D possibly corresponds to TRBD1 (5 bases). The sample taken for sequencing was CD4+ T cells sorted from blood. CDR3 residues: CASSLDPRDEAEQFF. The DNA of the CDR3 is TGCGCCAGCAGCTTGGATCCCAGGGATGAAGCTGAGCAGTTCTTC.